One sample yielded the 31 T cell receptor beta chains listed below, sequenced in a study of cytomegalovirus exposure and HLA in healthy donors. Both 60 Vbeta primers and 13 Jbeta primers went into the PCR. Clones were read by immunoSEQ multiplex PCR, and TCRdb kept only the in-frame ones, dropping some. The listing contains tens of thousands of clones. Sequencing was carried out using PBMCs. Receptors were obtained from a woman aged 55-70 years in good health and CMV-seropositive.

This chain joins TRBV9 and TRBJ2-5, with D possibly TRBD2 on 6 matching bases. The V gene's germline CDR1 is SGDLS and CDR2 YYNGEE. V was pared by 2 bases and J by 2 bases, with 19 bases between. This CDR3 comprises 17 residues. The CDR3 loop reads CASSVAAGRYKQETQYF. The DNA for the CDR3 is TGTGCCAGCAGCGTGGCTGCGGGACGGTACAAACAAGAGACCCAGTACTTC. The full variable domain, rest sourced from reference TRBV9 and TRBJ2-5, is DSGVTQTPKHLITATGQRVTLRCSPRSGDLSVYWYQQSLDQGLQFLIQYYNGEERAKGNILERFSAQQFPDLHSELNLSSLELGDSALYFCASSVAAGRYKQETQYFGPGTRLLVL.

The rearrangement joins TRBV6-5 to TRBJ1-1; tentatively, D is TRBD1 (5 bases). The CDR3 covers 13 residues. V gave up 2 bases and J gave up 4 bases, with 8 bases separating them. Germline V gene data show CDR1 as MNHEY and CDR2 as SVGAGI. The CDR3: CASSYVQGTEAFF. The CDR3 coding sequence is TGTGCCAGCAGTTACGTGCAGGGCACTGAAGCTTTCTTT.

The V and J genes are TRBV27 and TRBJ1-1, with TRBD1 as a possible D gene (6 bases). Germline V gene lookup returns CDR1 MNHEY and CDR2 SMNVEV (reference sequence). This CDR3 spans 15 amino acids. The V end was cut by 3 bases, the J end by 6 bases, with 17 bases between. CDR3 amino acids: CASSFVGKGGSEAFF. The CDR3 DNA is TGTGCCAGCAGTTTCGTGGGGAAAGGGGGATCTGAAGCTTTCTTT.

This chain connects TRBV6-1 to TRBJ2-2; a possible D gene is TRBD2 (6 bases). V lost 4 bases and J lost 6, with 9 bases in between. Germline assignment: CDR1 MNHNS and CDR2 SASEGT. CDR3 size: 13 residues. Written as DNA, the CDR3 is TGTGCCAGCAGTGCGGGGGTTCCCGGGGAGCTGTTTTTT. Amino acid sequence: CASSAGVPGELFF.

This sequence joins TRBV2 and TRBJ2-3; 11 bases line up with TRBD2. This CDR3 contains 15 residues. Trimming took 7 bases from V and 4 from J; bases not matched to a gene: 7. Germline V CDR1 and CDR2: SNHLY, FYNNEI. The CDR3 loop reads CASTPSSGGADTQYF. DNA of the CDR3: TGTGCCAGCACCCCTAGTAGCGGGGGGGCAGATACGCAGTATTTT.

The rearrangement joins TRBV7-9 to TRBJ2-3, with 11 bases lining up with TRBD2. The CDR3 consists of 17 residues. With V trimmed by 4 bases and J by 2 bases, 8 bases remained unmatched. Per the germline V gene, CDR1 is SEHNR and CDR2 is FQNEAQ (reference sequence). The CDR3 DNA reads as TGTGCCAGCAGCTCCCCGACTAGCGGGGTGAACACAGATACGCAGTATTTT. As protein: CASSSPTSGVNTDTQYF.

The chain recombines TRBV2 with TRBJ2-7; perhaps TRBD2 as D (6 bases). V was pared by 6 bases and J by 6 bases, with 12 bases between. The CDR3 has 12 amino acids. Germline V gene lookup returns CDR1 SNHLY and CDR2 FYNNEI. The CDR3 sequence is CASRETRSEQYF. Written as DNA, the CDR3 is TGTGCCAGCAGGGAGACTAGATCCGAGCAGTACTTC.

V gene TRBV20-1 combines with J gene TRBJ2-1; D gene unclear. Trimming pared 3 bases from V and 9 bases from J, leaving 6 bases between. The CDR3 extends over 10 amino acids. CDR1 is DFQATT, CDR2 SNEGSKA, per germline (reference sequence). CDR3 region: CSARTGEQFF. The CDR3 DNA reads TGCAGTGCTAGGACGGGTGAGCAGTTCTTC.

The rearrangement joins TRBV5-1 to TRBJ1-1; 7 bases are a match to TRBD1. The germline V gene encodes CDR1 SGHRS and CDR2 YFSETQ. V lost 2 bases, J lost 4 bases, and 8 bases stayed unmatched. The CDR3 sequence is 15 residues long. CDR3 amino acids: CASSLDRGQITEAFF. DNA for the CDR3: TGCGCCAGCAGCTTAGATAGGGGGCAGATCACTGAAGCTTTCTTT. Full variable domain (missing parts from reference TRBV5-1 and TRBJ1-1): KAGVTQTPRYLIKTRGQQVTLSCSPISGHRSVSWYQQTPGQGLQFLFEYFSETQRNKGNFPGRFSGRQFSNSRSEMNVSTLELGDSALYLCASSLDRGQITEAFFGQGTRLTVV.

A remark on this clone: The same CDR3 arises from other DNA sequences in this sample as well. J is TRBJ2-7 and V is TRBV7-2, with D perhaps matching TRBD1 (5 bases). The CDR3 is 12 residues long. V was cut by 2 bases and J by 3 bases, with 5 bases left in between. CDR1 SGHTA and CDR2 FQGNSA come from the germline V gene. The CDR3 protein is CASSLRGYEQYF. As DNA, the CDR3 is TGTGCCAGCAGCTTAAGGGGCTACGAGCAGTACTTC.

The CDR3 DNA is TGCAGGTCGGACAGGGATTCACCCCTCCACTTT. Translating it yields CRSDRDSPLHF. The chain joins TRBV20-1 to TRBJ1-6, with 8 bases identical to TRBD1. CDR3 length: 11 residues. Germline V gene data show CDR1 as DFQATT and CDR2 as SNEGSKA (reference sequence).

The V gene is TRBV6-8, the J gene TRBJ2-3; 7 bases map to TRBD2. The CDR3 runs 15 residues. Germline CDR1 is MNHGY and CDR2 is SAAAGT. The J segment lost 2 bases and the V segment lost 5 bases, leaving 7 bases of the junction unmatched. DNA of the CDR3: TGTGCCAGCAGTGTTAGCGGGTCCTTCACAGATACGCAGTATTTT. Translated: CASSVSGSFTDTQYF.

The chain combines TRBV5-1 with TRBJ2-3, with TRBD2 identical over 9 bases. CDR3 length equals 14 residues. V lost 5 bases, J lost 1 base, and 2 bases stayed unmatched. CDR1 and CDR2 from the germline V gene are SGHRS and YFSETQ. The DNA for the CDR3 is TGCGCCAGCAGAATAGCGGGGGGCACAGATACGCAGTATTTT. It is translated as CASRIAGGTDTQYF.

This chain connects TRBV11-2 to TRBJ1-2; TRBD1 aligns across 7 bases. The length of the CDR3 is 15 residues. Germline values: CDR1 SGHAT, CDR2 FQNNGV. Trimming took 5 bases from V and 2 from J; bases not matched to a gene: 8. The CDR3 spells CASSIGQALNYGYTF. The CDR3 nucleotides read TGTGCCAGCAGCATTGGACAGGCACTAAACTATGGCTACACCTTC.

V is TRBV19 and J is TRBJ2-7, with D uncertain. The CDR3 covers 13 residues. V was pared by 3 bases and J by 0 bases, with 6 bases between. Germline CDR1 LNHDA, CDR2 SQIVND (reference sequence). The CDR3 protein is CASSIGNSYEQYF. CDR3 nucleotide sequence: TGTGCCAGTAGTATTGGCAACTCCTACGAGCAGTACTTC.

The V and J genes are TRBV11-2 and TRBJ1-6; 7 positions match TRBD1. CDR1 is SGHAT and CDR2 is FQNNGV in the germline V gene. The CDR3 consists of 18 residues. After removal of 0 bases from V and 8 bases from J, the junction contained 13 bases not matched to a gene. CDR3 loop: CASSLDRRQGLMDSPLHF. Here the CDR3 DNA reads TGTGCCAGCAGCTTAGATCGAAGACAGGGACTTATGGATTCACCCCTCCACTTT.

This chain links TRBV27 with TRBJ2-5, with 10 bases fitting TRBD1. The CDR3 consists of 14 residues. Germline assignment: CDR1 MNHEY and CDR2 SMNVEV (reference sequence). J gave up 5 bases and V 5 bases, and 5 bases lay outside the gene matches. CDR3 DNA sequence: TGTGCCAGCAGTCTCGGGACAGGGGTCGAGACCCAGTACTTC. Amino acid sequence: CASSLGTGVETQYF.

This chain uses TRBV29-1 with TRBJ2-3; D gene uncertain. The CDR3 covers 11 residues. CDR1 is SQVTM, CDR2 ANQGSEA, per germline. V was cut by 5 bases and J by 1 base, with 4 bases left in between. The CDR3 coding sequence is TGCAGCGTTACAGGCACAGATACGCAGTATTTT. It encodes CSVTGTDTQYF.

This chain connects TRBV5-4 to TRBJ1-2; D unclear. CDR3 length equals 15 residues. Trimming shortened V by 3 bases and J by 0 bases, and 12 bases separated the two germline ends. Germline CDR1 reads SGHNT; CDR2 reads YYREEE (reference sequence). The CDR3 region is CASSSYLLANYGYTF. The DNA for the CDR3 is TGTGCCAGCAGCTCGTACCTGCTAGCTAACTATGGCTACACCTTC.

This chain uses TRBV7-9 with TRBJ2-5; 7 nucleotides agree with TRBD1. V dropped 5 bases and J dropped 3; count of bases not matched to a gene: 9. The CDR3 spans 15 residues. Germline V CDR1 and CDR2: SEHNR, FQNEAQ (reference sequence). CDR3 coding DNA: TGTGCCAGCAGCCGAGGGGACAGTAGGGAAGAGACCCAGTACTTC. The encoded protein is CASSRGDSREETQYF. The whole variable domain, remainder taken from reference TRBV7-9 and TRBJ2-5, is DTGVSQNPRHKITKRGQNVTFRCDPISEHNRLYWYRQTLGQGPEFLTYFQNEAQLEKSRLLSDRFSAERPKGSFSTLEIQRTEQGDSAMYLCASSRGDSREETQYFGPGTRLLVL.

The V gene is TRBV6-5, the J gene TRBJ1-6; 7 nucleotides align to TRBD1. The CDR3 is made up of 13 amino acids. The trim removed 6 bases at V and 10 bases at J, leaving 6 bases unmatched. Germline CDR1 reads MNHEY; CDR2 reads SVGAGI. CDR3 residues: CASRSQGESPLHF. In nucleotides, the CDR3 is TGTGCCAGCAGGAGCCAGGGGGAATCACCCCTCCACTTT.

The gene calls are TRBV6-6 and TRBJ2-1; tentative D call: TRBD1 (6 bases). This CDR3 region has 14 residues. Deletions cut 2 bases from V and 3 bases from J, with 8 bases between. Germline V gene lookup returns CDR1 MNHNY and CDR2 SVGAGI (reference sequence). CDR3 in DNA: TGTGCCAGCAGTTACCCGGACAGCTACAATGAGCAGTTCTTC. Amino acids: CASSYPDSYNEQFF.

In DNA, the CDR3 is TGCGCCAGCAGCAGTACAGGGGGTAACACTGAAGCTTTCTTT. Translating gives CASSSTGGNTEAFF. The chain combines TRBV5-1 with TRBJ1-1; 8 nucleotides line up with TRBD1. The germline CDR1 and CDR2 sequences are SGHRS and YFSETQ. The V gene end was trimmed by 4 bases and the J gene end by 2 bases; junction bases not matched to a gene: 4. This CDR3 region has 14 residues.

In regard to this clone: At the DNA level, this CDR3 is encoded by other sequences in the same sample as well. J is TRBJ1-6 and V is TRBV14, with a weak D call TRBD1 (6 bases). Deletions cut 3 bases from V and 8 bases from J, with 14 bases between. Germline V gene sequence: CDR1 SGHDN, CDR2 FVKESK. The CDR3 extends over 15 amino acids. CDR3 coding DNA: TGTGCCAGCAGCCAGGACCAGGGGCCCTATTCACCCCTCCACTTT. This encodes CASSQDQGPYSPLHF.

The chain recombines TRBV28 with TRBJ2-5, with 7 bases that match TRBD1. The CDR3 runs 14 residues. CDR1 and CDR2 from the germline V gene are MDHEN and SYDVKM. V shed 3 bases, J shed 3 bases, and the junction held 4 bases outside the gene matches. The CDR3 sequence is CASSFRTGEETQYF. The CDR3 DNA sequence: TGTGCCAGCAGTTTTCGGACAGGAGAAGAGACCCAGTACTTC.

The chain links TRBV7-8 to TRBJ1-1, with D unclear. CDR3 length: 14 residues. From germline, CDR1 is SGHVS and CDR2 FQNEAQ. Between the trimmed V and J ends, which lost 5 bases and 0 bases, there was a span of 10 bases. CDR3 amino acids: CASSTTPLNTEAFF. CDR3 coding DNA: TGTGCCAGCAGCACAACCCCCTTGAACACTGAAGCTTTCTTT.

Remarks on this clone: Relative to the germline gene, one junction end is altered; a read error may explain this. Other nucleotide sequences from this sample produce the same CDR3. This rearrangement joins TRBV10-2 to TRBJ1-6; D is possibly TRBD1 (6 bases). Germline V gene lookup returns CDR1 WSHSY and CDR2 SAAADI. The CDR3 spans 12 residues. CDR3 nucleotide sequence: TGCGCCAGCGGGCAGGGGAATTCACCCCTACACTTT. Protein product: CASGQGNSPLHF.

This chain uses TRBV2 with TRBJ2-7, with 12 bases aligning to TRBD2. CDR3 length: 15 residues. The germline CDR1 and CDR2 sequences are SNHLY and FYNNEI. J was trimmed by 6 bases and V by 3 bases; bases with no gene match: 6. This CDR3 is CASSETSGGPVEQYF. The CDR3 DNA reads as TGTGCCAGCAGTGAGACTAGCGGGGGACCGGTCGAGCAGTACTTC.

The chain has TRBV5-1 and TRBJ2-7; 9 bases align to TRBD1. CDR1 and CDR2 from the germline V gene are SGHRS and YFSETQ. CDR3 length: 17 amino acids. V was clipped by 0 bases and J by 2 bases; unmatched bases: 9. In DNA form, the CDR3 reads TGCGCCAGCAGCTTGGTCTTTTTGGGGACAGGGACCTACGAGCAGTACTTC. Translated, it gives CASSLVFLGTGTYEQYF.

The J gene is TRBJ1-6, the V gene TRBV25-1; tentative D call: TRBD1 (5 bases). The germline gives CDR1 MGHDK, CDR2 SYGVNS. The CDR3 contains 14 residues. Trimming took 2 bases from V and 10 from J, leaving 12 bases between them. DNA for the CDR3: TGTGCCAGCAGTGAACGGGGGTCGGGGTCACCCCTCCACTTT. Translation gives CASSERGSGSPLHF.

V and J are TRBV11-3 and TRBJ2-5; D possibly corresponds to TRBD1 (6 bases). This CDR3 spans 13 amino acids. The germline gives CDR1 SGHNT, CDR2 YENEEA. With 5 bases removed from V and 5 bases from J, the gap between germline ends came to 12 bases. CDR3 in DNA: TGTGCCAGCAGCAAGGACAGTTTCGAGACCCAGTACTTC. This gives the protein CASSKDSFETQYF.